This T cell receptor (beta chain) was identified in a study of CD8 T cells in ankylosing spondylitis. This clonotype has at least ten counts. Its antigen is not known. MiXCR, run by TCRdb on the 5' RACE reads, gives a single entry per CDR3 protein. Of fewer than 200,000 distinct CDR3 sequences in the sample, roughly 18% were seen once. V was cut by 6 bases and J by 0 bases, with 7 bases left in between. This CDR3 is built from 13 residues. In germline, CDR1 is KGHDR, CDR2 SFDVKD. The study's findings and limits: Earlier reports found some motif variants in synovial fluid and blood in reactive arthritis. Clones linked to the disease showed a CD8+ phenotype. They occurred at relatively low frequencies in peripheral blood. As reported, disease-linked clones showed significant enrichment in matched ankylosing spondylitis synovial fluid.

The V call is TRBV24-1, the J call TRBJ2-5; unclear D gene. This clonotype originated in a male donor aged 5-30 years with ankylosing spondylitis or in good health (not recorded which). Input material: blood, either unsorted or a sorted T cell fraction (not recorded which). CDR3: CATSFTDQETQYF. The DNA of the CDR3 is TGTGCCACCAGTTTTACAGACCAAGAGACCCAGTACTTC.